This T cell receptor (beta chain) came from a study of tumor and adjacent non-tumor tissue in lung cancer. Across the study: Stage I to III disease affected ten to eleven men and roughly 5 women aged roughly 30 to 76.

Overall study findings and caveats: Tumor repertoires had a smaller top 100 clone share than normal lung. Significantly higher TCR diversity was found in tumor than normal lung.

The CDR3 runs 14 residues. Looked up from germline, CDR1 is SGHAT and CDR2 is FQNNGV. Remarks on this clonotype: Antigen unknown. The germline gene is not matched at one end of the junction; a read error may be the cause.

Three rounds of nested PCR, following a modified ARM-PCR protocol, produced the TCRbeta library. TCRdb called the multiplex PCR reads again in MiXCR, with one record for every CDR3 protein. In the table there are tens of thousands of distinct CDR3 sequences, about 55% of which are singletons. No cell sorting was done before RNA was extracted from the tissue. This non-tumor lung sample came from over 3 cm beyond the tumor edge. This TCR was recovered from a man between 65 and 85 years old with non-small cell lung cancer. The chain carries TRBV11-2 and TRBJ2-7; D might be TRBD2 (5 bases). The sample taken for sequencing was distant non-tumor lung tissue. This CDR3 reads CASNLGGRNYEQYF. CDR3 DNA sequence: TGTGCCAGCAACTTAGGAGGCAGAAACTACGAGCAGTATTTC. The full variable domain, rest sourced from reference TRBV11-2 and TRBJ2-7, is EAGVAQSPRYKIIEKRQSVAFWCNPISGHATLYWYQQILGQGPKLLIQFQNNGVVDDSQLPKDRFSAERLKGVDSTLKIQPAKLEDSAVYLCASNLGGRNYEQYFGPGTRLTVT.